The entry that follows covers one T cell receptor beta chain sequence. Measured with immunoSEQ multiplex PCR; TCRdb has only the in-frame clones, and not every one. The data contain roughly 260,000 clones, roughly 80% of them singletons. This sample was taken from a study of blood T cell repertoires in COVID-19. About the study: Researchers got acute and convalescent COVID-19 samples from the United States, Italy and Spain. T cells, B-cell-depleted T cells, or PBMCs supplied cDNA or gDNA.

The sequenced sample was peripheral blood. This receptor was taken from a woman aged 40 to 50 with active or convalescent COVID-19.

CDR3 bases: TGCGCCAGCAGTGATGTGAAGGGGCGAAAGAACTATGGCTACACCTTC. Protein sequence: CASSDVKGRKNYGYTF. V is TRBV10-2 and J is TRBJ1-2, with D possibly being TRBD1 (5 bases). CDR3 length equals 16 residues. Germline V gives CDR1 WSHSY, CDR2 SAAADI. Trimming stripped 3 bases from V and 2 bases from J, with 16 bases between.